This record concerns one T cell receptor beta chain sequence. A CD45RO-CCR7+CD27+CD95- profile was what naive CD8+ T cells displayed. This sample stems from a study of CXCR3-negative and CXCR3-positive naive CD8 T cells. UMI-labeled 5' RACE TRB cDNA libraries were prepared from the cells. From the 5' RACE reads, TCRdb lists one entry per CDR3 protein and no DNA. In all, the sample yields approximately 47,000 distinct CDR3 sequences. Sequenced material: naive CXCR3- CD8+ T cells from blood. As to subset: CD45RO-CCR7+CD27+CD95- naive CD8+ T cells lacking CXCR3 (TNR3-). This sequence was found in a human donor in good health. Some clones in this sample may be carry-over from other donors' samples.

Here the CDR3 reads CASATGVGNTIYF. This sequence joins TRBV5-6 and TRBJ1-3; the D call of TRBD1 rests on TCRdb alone, since no DNA is present to check it. The germline V gene has CDR1 SGHDT and CDR2 YYEEEE. CDR3 length: 13 residues. Full variable domain (rest looked up from reference TRBV5-6 and TRBJ1-3): DAGVTQSPTHLIKTRGQQVTLRCSPKSGHDTVSWYQQALGQGPQFIFQYYEEEERQRGNFPDRFSGHQFPNYSSELNVNALLLGDSALYLCASATGVGNTIYFGEGSWLTVV.